A single sample gave rise to the 14 T cell receptor beta chains below, sequenced in a study of neurological immune-mediated disorders. Time point of the sample: longitudinal time-point 3. TCRdb re-called the 5' RACE reads through MiXCR, storing one row per CDR3 protein. In the table there are 45,000 to 65,000 distinct CDR3 sequences, 7% to 10% of which are singletons. Specimen: PBMCs. Every receptor here comes from a woman aged 40-49 years in good health.

This clonotype appeared many times. The chain combines TRBV24-1 with TRBJ2-3, with TRBD2 matching 8 bases. Germline CDR1 KGHDR, CDR2 SFDVKD. This CDR3 has 14 amino acids. The ends lost 0 bases at V and 6 bases at J; junction bases unmatched: 1. CDR3 amino acids: CATSDLASGDTQYF. CDR3 nucleotides: TGTGCCACCAGTGATTTGGCTAGCGGGGATACGCAGTATTTT.

V usage is TRBV9 and J usage is TRBJ2-7, with a tentative D call TRBD1 (6 bases). V was cut by 0 bases and J by 2 bases, with 9 bases left in between. CDR1 is SGDLS, CDR2 YYNGEE, per germline. The CDR3 totals 14 residues. This CDR3 is CASSVGQEPYEQYF. CDR3 DNA: TGTGCCAGCAGCGTAGGACAGGAGCCCTACGAGCAGTACTTC.

This clonotype was observed many times. The chain is built from TRBV7-2 and TRBJ1-1, with D maybe TRBD1 (5 bases). The CDR3 covers 14 residues. V dropped 5 bases and J dropped 3 bases, with 13 bases sitting between them. Germline V lookup: CDR1 SGHTA, CDR2 FQGNSA. CDR3 sequence: CASSQGGADTEAFF. The DNA for the CDR3 is TGTGCCAGCAGCCAAGGTGGGGCCGACACTGAAGCTTTCTTT.

This clonotype has ten or more counts. The chain employs TRBV29-1 and TRBJ2-1; D remains unclear. The CDR3 spans 12 residues. Trimming shortened V by 4 bases and J by 8 bases, and 12 bases separated the two germline ends. Germline V gene sequence: CDR1 SQVTM, CDR2 ANQGSEA. The CDR3 DNA sequence: TGCAGCGTTGCCAGCCCCTGGGATGAGCAGTTCTTC. Residues: CSVASPWDEQFF.

This clonotype showed up many times. The V gene is TRBV6-6, the J gene TRBJ1-4; a weak D match, TRBD1 (5 bases). The V end was cut by 2 bases, the J end by 8 bases, with 15 bases between. CDR1 and CDR2 from the germline V gene are MNHNY and SVGAGI (reference sequence). This CDR3 has 15 residues. CDR3 region: CASSYQPGTVEKLFF. CDR3 coding DNA: TGTGCCAGCAGTTACCAACCCGGGACGGTAGAAAAACTGTTTTTT.

In this sample, this clonotype turned up many times. V and J are TRBV7-3 and TRBJ2-5, with a tentative D call TRBD1 (5 bases). The length of the CDR3 is 13 residues. Trimming cost V 5 bases and J 4 bases, with 11 bases left between them. Germline CDR1 SGHTA, CDR2 FQGTGA. The CDR3 coding sequence is TGTGCCAGCAGCCCTCAGGGAAGAGAGACCCAGTACTTC. Protein: CASSPQGRETQYF.

The sample holds many counts of this clonotype. This chain connects TRBV12-3 or TRBV12-4 to TRBJ2-5, with a tentative D call TRBD1 (5 bases). The CDR3 length is 13 residues. Trimming took 5 bases from V and 4 from J, leaving 11 bases between them. In DNA, the CDR3 is TGTGCCAGCAGTCTAGGGGTGGCAGAGACCCAGTACTTC. It codes for CASSLGVAETQYF.

This clonotype was seen repeatedly, ten times or more. CDR3 DNA: TGCAGCGTTGTGCGTTATCACAATGAGCAGTTCTTC. The encoded protein is CSVVRYHNEQFF. V and J are TRBV29-1 and TRBJ2-1, with no clear D. Trimming took 4 bases from V and 5 from J, leaving 9 bases between them. Germline assignment: CDR1 SQVTM and CDR2 ANQGSEA. The CDR3 has 12 residues.

This clonotype was observed many times. The chain employs TRBV5-1 and TRBJ2-1; 12 nucleotides match TRBD2. Germline loops: CDR1 SGHRS, CDR2 YFSETQ. V lost 3 bases and J lost 10; bases outside the gene matches: 11. The CDR3 loop spans 16 amino acids. The CDR3 nucleotides are TGCGCCAGCAGCTGGGCATCACTAGCGGGAGGCTCCGAGCAGTTCTTC. It yields the protein CASSWASLAGGSEQFF. Supplemented by reference TRBV5-1 and TRBJ2-1, the full variable domain reads KAGVTQTPRYLIKTRGQQVTLSCSPISGHRSVSWYQQTPGQGLQFLFEYFSETQRNKGNFPGRFSGRQFSNSRSEMNVSTLELGDSALYLCASSWASLAGGSEQFFGPGTRLTVL.

In this sample, this clonotype turned up many times. The V and J genes are TRBV11-2 and TRBJ2-1; tentatively, D is TRBD1 or TRBD2 (5 bases each). V was trimmed by 0 bases and J by 15 bases, leaving 12 bases between them. The CDR3 loop spans 12 amino acids. Germline V gene sequence: CDR1 SGHAT, CDR2 FQNNGV. The chain's CDR3 is CASSLEGVVGFF. The DNA for the CDR3 is TGTGCCAGCAGCTTAGAGGGGGTAGTTGGGTTCTTC.

In this sample, this clonotype turned up many times. The genes are TRBV10-3 and TRBJ1-5; 7 positions agree with TRBD1. Germline assignment: CDR1 ENHRY and CDR2 SYGVKD. Germline trimming cut 7 bases from V and 4 bases from J; bases unmatched to any gene: 7. CDR3 length: 14 residues. This chain's CDR3 is CAIKETGSNQPQHF. In DNA, the CDR3 is TGTGCCATCAAAGAGACAGGGTCAAATCAGCCCCAGCATTTT.

The CDR3 nucleotides are TGCATCGTGACGGTCTGGGCAGGGGCCCTCTATGGCTACACCTTC. This sequence encodes CIVTVWAGALYGYTF. The rearrangement links TRBV29-1 to TRBJ1-2; weak D call: TRBD1 (6 bases). Looked up from germline, CDR1 is SQVTM and CDR2 is ANQGSEA. The CDR3 extends over 15 amino acids.

This clonotype occurred many times. J is TRBJ2-2 and V is TRBV6-2 or TRBV6-3; 10 nucleotides line up with TRBD2. After removal of 5 bases from V and 4 bases from J, the junction contained 13 bases not matched to a gene. This CDR3 region has 18 residues. CDR1 is MNHEY and CDR2 is SVGEGT in the germline V gene. The CDR3 bases are TGTGCCAGCAGTCCCCTAGCGGGAGTATTGTGGGTCACCGGGGAGCTGTTTTTT. This gives the protein CASSPLAGVLWVTGELFF.

V usage is TRBV12-3 or TRBV12-4 and J usage is TRBJ2-7; perhaps TRBD1 as D (5 bases). The length of the CDR3 is 11 residues. The ends were cut back, 2 bases at V and 6 bases at J, with 5 bases in the middle. The CDR3 here is CASSLQGEQYF. CDR3 bases: TGTGCCAGCAGTTTACAGGGCGAGCAGTACTTC.